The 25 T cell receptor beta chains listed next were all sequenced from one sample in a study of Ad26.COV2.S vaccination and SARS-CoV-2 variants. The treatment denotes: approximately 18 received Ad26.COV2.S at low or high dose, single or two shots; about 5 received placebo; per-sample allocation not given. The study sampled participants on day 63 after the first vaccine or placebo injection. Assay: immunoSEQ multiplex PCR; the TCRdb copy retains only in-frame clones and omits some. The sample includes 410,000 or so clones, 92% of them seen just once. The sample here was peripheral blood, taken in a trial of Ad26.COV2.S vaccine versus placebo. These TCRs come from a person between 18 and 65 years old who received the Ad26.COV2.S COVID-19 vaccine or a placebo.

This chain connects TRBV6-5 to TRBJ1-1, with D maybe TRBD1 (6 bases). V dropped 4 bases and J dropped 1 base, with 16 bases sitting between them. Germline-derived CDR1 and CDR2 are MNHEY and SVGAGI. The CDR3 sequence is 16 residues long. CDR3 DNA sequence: TGTGCCAGCAGTTTCTCACCGGGACATGGGAACACTGAAGCTTTCTTT. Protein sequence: CASSFSPGHGNTEAFF.

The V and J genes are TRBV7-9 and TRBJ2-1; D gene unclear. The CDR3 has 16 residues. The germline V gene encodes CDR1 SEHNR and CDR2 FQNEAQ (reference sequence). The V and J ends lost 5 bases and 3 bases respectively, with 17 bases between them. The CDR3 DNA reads TGTGCCAGCAGCACGGTTCGGACCGACGGCTACAATGAGCAGTTCTTC. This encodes CASSTVRTDGYNEQFF.

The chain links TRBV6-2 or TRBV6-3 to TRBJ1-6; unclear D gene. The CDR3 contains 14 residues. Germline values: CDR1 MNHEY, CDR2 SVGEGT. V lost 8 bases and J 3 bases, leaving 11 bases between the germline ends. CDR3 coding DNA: TGTGCCAGCTGCCTGGTTGGCTATAATTCACCCCTCCACTTT. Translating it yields CASCLVGYNSPLHF.

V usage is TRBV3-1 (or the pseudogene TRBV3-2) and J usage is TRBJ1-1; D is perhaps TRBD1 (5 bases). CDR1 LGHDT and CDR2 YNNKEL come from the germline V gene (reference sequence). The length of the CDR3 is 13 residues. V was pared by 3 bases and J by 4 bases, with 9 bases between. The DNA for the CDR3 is TGTGCCAGCAGCCAGGGACGAAGCACTGAAGCTTTCTTT. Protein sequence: CASSQGRSTEAFF.

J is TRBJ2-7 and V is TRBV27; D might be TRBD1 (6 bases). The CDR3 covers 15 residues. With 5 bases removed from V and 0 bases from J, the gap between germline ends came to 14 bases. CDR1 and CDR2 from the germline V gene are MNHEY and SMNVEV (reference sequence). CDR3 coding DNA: TGTGCCAGCAGTCGGACAGCGTCAGGCTCCTACGAGCAGTACTTC. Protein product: CASSRTASGSYEQYF.

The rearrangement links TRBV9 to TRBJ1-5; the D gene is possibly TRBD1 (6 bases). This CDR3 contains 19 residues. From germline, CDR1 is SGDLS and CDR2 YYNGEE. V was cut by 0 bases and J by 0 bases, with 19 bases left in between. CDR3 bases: TGTGCCAGCAGCGTAGTTGAGGGACAACAGAGTTATAGCAATCAGCCCCAGCATTTT. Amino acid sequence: CASSVVEGQQSYSNQPQHF. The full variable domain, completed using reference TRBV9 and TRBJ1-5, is DSGVTQTPKHLITATGQRVTLRCSPRSGDLSVYWYQQSLDQGLQFLIQYYNGEERAKGNILERFSAQQFPDLHSELNLSSLELGDSALYFCASSVVEGQQSYSNQPQHFGDGTRLSIL.

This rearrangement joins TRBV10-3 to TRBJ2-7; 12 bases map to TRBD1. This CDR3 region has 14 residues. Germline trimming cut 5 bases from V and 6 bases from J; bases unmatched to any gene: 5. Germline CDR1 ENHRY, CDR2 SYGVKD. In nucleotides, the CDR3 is TGTGCCATCAGTCCGGGACAGGGGGCTCGCGAGCAGTACTTC. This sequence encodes CAISPGQGAREQYF.

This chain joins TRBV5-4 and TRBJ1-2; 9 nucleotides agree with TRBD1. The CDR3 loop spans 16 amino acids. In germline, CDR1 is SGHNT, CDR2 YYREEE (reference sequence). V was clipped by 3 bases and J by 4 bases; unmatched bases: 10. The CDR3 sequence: CASSSNRDRAGYGYTF. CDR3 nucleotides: TGTGCCAGCAGCTCTAACCGGGACAGGGCGGGCTATGGCTACACCTTC. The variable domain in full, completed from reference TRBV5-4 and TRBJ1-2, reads ETGVTQSPTHLIKTRGQQVTLRCSSQSGHNTVSWYQQALGQGPQFIFQYYREEENGRGNFPPRFSGLQFPNYSSELNVNALELDDSALYLCASSSNRDRAGYGYTFGSGTRLTVV.

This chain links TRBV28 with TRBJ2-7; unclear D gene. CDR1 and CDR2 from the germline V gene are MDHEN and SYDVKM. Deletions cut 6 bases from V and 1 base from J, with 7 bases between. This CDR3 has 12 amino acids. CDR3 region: CASSSKSYEQYF. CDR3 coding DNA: TGTGCCAGCAGCTCTAAATCCTACGAGCAGTACTTC.

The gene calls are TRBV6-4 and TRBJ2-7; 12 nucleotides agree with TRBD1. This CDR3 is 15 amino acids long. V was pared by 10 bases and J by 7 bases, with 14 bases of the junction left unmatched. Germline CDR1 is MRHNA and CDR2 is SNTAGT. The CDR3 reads CATNETGTGGLEQYF. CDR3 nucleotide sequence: TGTGCCACCAATGAGACCGGGACAGGGGGCTTGGAGCAGTACTTC.

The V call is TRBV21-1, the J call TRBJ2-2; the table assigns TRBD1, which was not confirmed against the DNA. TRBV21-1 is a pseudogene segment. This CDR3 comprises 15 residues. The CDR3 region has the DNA TGTGCCAGTACTTTGGGACAGAAGAACACCGGGGAGCTGTTTTTT. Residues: CASTLGQKNTGELFF.

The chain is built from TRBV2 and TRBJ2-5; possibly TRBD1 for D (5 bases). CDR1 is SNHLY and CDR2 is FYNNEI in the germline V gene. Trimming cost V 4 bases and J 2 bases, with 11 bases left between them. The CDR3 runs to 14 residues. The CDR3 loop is CASSGAGRQETQYF. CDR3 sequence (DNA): TGTGCCAGCAGTGGGGCAGGGCGGCAAGAGACCCAGTACTTC.

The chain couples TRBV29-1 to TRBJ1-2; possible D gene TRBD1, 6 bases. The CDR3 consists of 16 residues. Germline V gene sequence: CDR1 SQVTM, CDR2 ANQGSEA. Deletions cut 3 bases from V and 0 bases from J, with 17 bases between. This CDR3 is CSVEVTGRKPNYGYTF. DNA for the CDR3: TGCAGCGTTGAGGTTACAGGGAGGAAGCCTAACTATGGCTACACCTTC.

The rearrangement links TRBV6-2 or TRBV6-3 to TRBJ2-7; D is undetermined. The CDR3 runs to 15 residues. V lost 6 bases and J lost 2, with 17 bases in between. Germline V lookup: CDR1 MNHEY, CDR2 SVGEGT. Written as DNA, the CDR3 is TGTGCCAGCAGCCTTAGAGGTGCACTTCCCTACGAGCAGTACTTC. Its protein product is CASSLRGALPYEQYF.

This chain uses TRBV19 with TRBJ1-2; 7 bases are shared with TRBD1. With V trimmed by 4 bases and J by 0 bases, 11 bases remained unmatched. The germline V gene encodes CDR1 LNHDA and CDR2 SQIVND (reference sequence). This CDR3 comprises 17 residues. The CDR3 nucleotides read TGTGCCAGTAGTACAAACGAGGGGGCGCAGGCTAACTATGGCTACACCTTC. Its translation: CASSTNEGAQANYGYTF.

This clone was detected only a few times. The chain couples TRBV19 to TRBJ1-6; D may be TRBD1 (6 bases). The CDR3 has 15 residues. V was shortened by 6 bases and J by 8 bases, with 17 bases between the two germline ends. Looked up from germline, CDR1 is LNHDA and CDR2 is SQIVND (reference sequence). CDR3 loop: CASSPRRGADSPLHF. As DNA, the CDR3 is TGTGCCAGTAGCCCCAGACGGGGGGCTGATTCACCCCTCCACTTT.

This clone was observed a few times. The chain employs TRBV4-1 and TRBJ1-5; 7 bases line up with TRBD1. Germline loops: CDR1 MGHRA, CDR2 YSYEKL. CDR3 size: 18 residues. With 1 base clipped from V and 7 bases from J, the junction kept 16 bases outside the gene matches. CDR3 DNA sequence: TGCGCCAGCAGCCAAGCCCCCGGCACAGGGGCCTTTCGACAGCCCCAGCATTTT. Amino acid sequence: CASSQAPGTGAFRQPQHF.

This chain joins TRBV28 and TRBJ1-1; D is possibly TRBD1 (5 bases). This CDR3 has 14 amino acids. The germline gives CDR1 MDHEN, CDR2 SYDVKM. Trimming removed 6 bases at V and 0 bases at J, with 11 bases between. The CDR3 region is CASSRGRLNTEAFF. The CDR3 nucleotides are TGTGCCAGCAGCCGGGGACGATTGAACACTGAAGCTTTCTTT.

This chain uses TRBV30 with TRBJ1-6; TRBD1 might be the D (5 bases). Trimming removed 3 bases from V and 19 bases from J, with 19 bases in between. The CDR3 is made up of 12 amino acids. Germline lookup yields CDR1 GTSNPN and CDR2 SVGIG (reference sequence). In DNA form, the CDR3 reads TGTGCCTGGAGCTCGACCGGGACTTTCATACACTTT. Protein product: CAWSSTGTFIHF.

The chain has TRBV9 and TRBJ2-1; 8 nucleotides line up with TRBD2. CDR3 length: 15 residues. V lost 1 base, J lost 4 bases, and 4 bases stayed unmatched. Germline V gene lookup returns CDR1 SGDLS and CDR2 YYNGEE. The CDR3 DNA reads TGTGCCAGCAGCGTATTTGCGGGAGGTTACAATGAGCAGTTCTTC. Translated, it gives CASSVFAGGYNEQFF.

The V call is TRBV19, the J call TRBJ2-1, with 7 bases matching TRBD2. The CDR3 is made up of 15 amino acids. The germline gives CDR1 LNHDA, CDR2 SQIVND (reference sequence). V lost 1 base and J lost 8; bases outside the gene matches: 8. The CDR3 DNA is TGTGCCAGTAGTATAGGACAAACGGGGGGAGATGAGCAGTTCTTC. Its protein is CASSIGQTGGDEQFF.

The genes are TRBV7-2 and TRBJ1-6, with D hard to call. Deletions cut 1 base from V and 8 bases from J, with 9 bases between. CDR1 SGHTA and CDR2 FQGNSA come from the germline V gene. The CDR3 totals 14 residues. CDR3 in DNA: TGTGCCAGCAGCTTAGGCTTCTCATATTCACCCCTCCACTTT. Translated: CASSLGFSYSPLHF.

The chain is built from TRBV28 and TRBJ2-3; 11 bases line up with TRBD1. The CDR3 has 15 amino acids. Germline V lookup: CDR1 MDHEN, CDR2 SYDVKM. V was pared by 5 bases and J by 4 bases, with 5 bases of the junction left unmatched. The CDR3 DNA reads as TGTGCCAGCAGTCCCTCGGGACAGGGGGCAGATACGCAGTATTTT. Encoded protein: CASSPSGQGADTQYF.

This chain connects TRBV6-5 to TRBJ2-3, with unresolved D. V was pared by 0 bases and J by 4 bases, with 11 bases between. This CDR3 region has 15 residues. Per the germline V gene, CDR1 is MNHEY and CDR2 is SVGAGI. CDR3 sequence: CASSYSNIFSDTQYF. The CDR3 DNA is TGTGCCAGCAGTTACTCGAACATATTCTCAGATACGCAGTATTTT.

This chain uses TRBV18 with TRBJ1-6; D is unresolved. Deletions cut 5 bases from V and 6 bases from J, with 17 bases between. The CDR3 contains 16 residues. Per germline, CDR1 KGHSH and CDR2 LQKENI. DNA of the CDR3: TGTGCCAGCTCATCCATAACTGAACCTGTTAATTCACCCCTCCACTTT. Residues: CASSSITEPVNSPLHF.